This TCR beta chain originates from a study of control samples from healthy donors and cancer patients. Produced via immunoSEQ multiplex PCR; TCRdb's table is partial and in-frame only. The sample has roughly 120,000 clones, about 94% seen once. The CDR3 consists of 14 residues. Trimming removed 4 bases at V and 2 bases at J, with 11 bases between. Looked up from germline, CDR1 is SGHTA and CDR2 is FQGTGA. Material for sequencing was blood. This sequence was found in a man younger than 45 in good health. The chain couples TRBV7-3 to TRBJ2-5; possibly TRBD2 for D (7 bases). In DNA, the CDR3 is TGTGCCAGCAGCTCAAAGGGGGGGCAAGAGACCCAGTACTTC. Protein sequence: CASSSKGGQETQYF. The full variable domain, in which reference TRBV7-3 and TRBJ2-5 provide the parts outside the CDR3, is GAGVSQTPSNKVTEKGKYVELRCDPISGHTALYWYRQSLGQGPEFLIYFQGTGAADDSGLPNDRFFAVRPEGSVSTLKIQRTERGDSAVYLCASSSKGGQETQYFGPGTRLLVL.